One and the same sample provided the 26 T cell receptor beta chains below, sequenced in a study of shared clonotypes between healthy human individuals. Assay: immunoSEQ multiplex PCR; the TCRdb copy retains only in-frame clones and omits some. In the table there are fewer than 3 million clones, 85% to 95% of which are singletons. Sequenced material: naive CD4+ T cells from PBMCs. Subset defined: CD45RA+ positively selected. These receptor sequences come from a man aged 18 to 29 in good health. Some clones in this sample may be carry-over from other donors' samples.

The V call is TRBV7-3, the J call TRBJ2-3; 8 bases fit TRBD2. CDR3 length: 15 residues. The J segment lost 3 bases and the V segment lost 5 bases, leaving 7 bases of the junction unmatched. CDR1 and CDR2 from the germline V gene are SGHTA and FQGTGA. CDR3: CASSRLARGTDTQYF. The CDR3 bases are TGTGCCAGCAGCAGACTAGCGAGGGGGACAGATACGCAGTATTTT. Combining the CDR3 with reference TRBV7-3 and TRBJ2-3 gives the whole variable domain GAGVSQTPSNKVTEKGKYVELRCDPISGHTALYWYRQSLGQGPEFLIYFQGTGAADDSGLPNDRFFAVRPEGSVSTLKIQRTERGDSAVYLCASSRLARGTDTQYFGPGTRLTVL.

This chain uses TRBV7-9 with TRBJ1-3, with 9 bases lining up with TRBD1. V shed 5 bases and J 7 bases; nucleotides not matched to a gene: 12. The length of the CDR3 is 16 residues. Germline CDR1 is SEHNR and CDR2 is FQNEAQ (reference sequence). The CDR3 DNA reads as TGTGCCAGCAGCGCAACCACAGGGGGCGCGGGGAACACCATATATTTT. It specifies CASSATTGGAGNTIYF. Combining the CDR3 with reference TRBV7-9 and TRBJ1-3 gives the whole variable domain DTGVSQNPRHKITKRGQNVTFRCDPISEHNRLYWYRQTLGQGPEFLTYFQNEAQLEKSRLLSDRFSAERPKGSFSTLEIQRTEQGDSAMYLCASSATTGGAGNTIYFGEGSWLTVV.

With respect to this clone: Additional DNA sequences in this sample encode the identical CDR3. This chain uses TRBV7-2 with TRBJ2-5; perhaps TRBD2 as D (6 bases). The ends were cut back, 1 base at V and 4 bases at J, with 10 bases in the middle. In germline, CDR1 is SGHTA, CDR2 FQGNSA. The CDR3 is 14 residues long. The CDR3 sequence is CASSLVGGRETQYF. DNA for the CDR3: TGTGCCAGCAGCTTAGTTGGGGGGAGAGAGACCCAGTACTTC.

This chain links TRBV5-6 with TRBJ2-6; D is perhaps TRBD1 or TRBD2 (5 bases each). The CDR3 length is 16 residues. The germline V gene encodes CDR1 SGHDT and CDR2 YYEEEE. V lost 4 bases, J lost 1 base, and 12 bases lay in between. The CDR3 region has the DNA TGTGCCAGCAGCCAGGTCGGGGCTTCTGGGGCCAACGTCCTGACTTTC. Its translation is CASSQVGASGANVLTF.

This clone was seen only once. The chain links TRBV13 to TRBJ1-5; D is perhaps TRBD1 (5 bases). V was clipped by 0 bases and J by 11 bases, with 11 bases between them. CDR1 and CDR2 from the germline V gene are PRHDT and FYEKMQ (reference sequence). CDR3 size: 13 residues. The CDR3 loop reads CASSLGLGGAQHF. The CDR3 nucleotides are TGTGCCAGCAGCTTAGGCCTCGGGGGGGCCCAGCATTTT.

This clone was seen only once. The CDR3 DNA reads TGTGCCAGCAGTAAAACCGGGACAGGGACCTACGAGCAGTACTTC. This translates into CASSKTGTGTYEQYF. The V and J genes are TRBV27 and TRBJ2-7; TRBD1 aligns across 9 bases. The length of the CDR3 is 15 residues. V shed 5 bases, J shed 2 bases, and the junction held 7 bases outside the gene matches. Germline V gene data show CDR1 as MNHEY and CDR2 as SMNVEV (reference sequence).

CDR3 loop: CATQRSFIRGGLTEAFF. DNA for the CDR3: TGTGCCACCCAACGTTCCTTCATTCGGGGGGGCCTCACTGAAGCTTTCTTT. J is TRBJ1-1 and V is TRBV2; the D gene is possibly TRBD1 (6 bases). Germline CDR1 SNHLY, CDR2 FYNNEI. The V gene lost 10 bases and the J gene lost 4 bases, with 28 bases spanning the gap. This CDR3 is 17 amino acids long. Full variable domain (outside the CDR3, taken from reference TRBV2 and TRBJ1-1): EPEVTQTPSHQVTQMGQEVILRCVPISNHLYFYWYRQILGQKVEFLVSFYNNEISEKSEIFDDQFSVERPDGSNFTLKIRSTKLEDSAMYFCATQRSFIRGGLTEAFFGQGTRLTVV.

This chain connects TRBV10-3 to TRBJ2-2, with D maybe TRBD1 (6 bases). Trimming stripped 6 bases from V and 4 bases from J, with 21 bases between. Per the germline V gene, CDR1 is ENHRY and CDR2 is SYGVKD. The CDR3 extends over 17 amino acids. The CDR3, as DNA: TGTGCCATCAGGGGAACGACAGGCCCCCGAGGCACCGGGGAGCTGTTTTTT. Protein sequence: CAIRGTTGPRGTGELFF.

Of note for this clone: The sample has other DNA sequences that encode this CDR3 too. The chain carries TRBV9 and TRBJ2-2; TRBD1 is a possible D gene (6 bases). Germline V gives CDR1 SGDLS, CDR2 YYNGEE. V lost 0 bases to trimming and J lost 3 bases, with 9 bases between them. The CDR3 spans 15 residues. The CDR3 loop reads CASSVVAGDTGELFF. In DNA form, the CDR3 reads TGTGCCAGCAGCGTAGTGGCAGGGGACACCGGGGAGCTGTTTTTT. The variable domain in full, with the rest retrieved from reference TRBV9 and TRBJ2-2, is DSGVTQTPKHLITATGQRVTLRCSPRSGDLSVYWYQQSLDQGLQFLIQYYNGEERAKGNILERFSAQQFPDLHSELNLSSLELGDSALYFCASSVVAGDTGELFFGEGSRLTVL.

This clone was counted once. The V gene is TRBV28, the J gene TRBJ2-2; the match to TRBD1 covers 11 bases. This CDR3 spans 16 amino acids. The V gene end was trimmed by 2 bases and the J gene end by 4 bases; junction bases not matched to a gene: 3. Germline CDR1 and CDR2: MDHEN and SYDVKM. CDR3 DNA: TGTGCCAGCAGTTTAGTCGGGACAGGGGGCACCGGGGAGCTGTTTTTT. Translating gives CASSLVGTGGTGELFF.

A word on this clone: Other DNA variants within this sample encode the same CDR3. V is TRBV5-1 and J is TRBJ2-7; weak D call: TRBD2 (5 bases). Trimming removed 4 bases at V and 2 bases at J, with 10 bases between. The CDR3 covers 13 residues. Per germline, CDR1 SGHRS and CDR2 YFSETQ. The CDR3 reads CASSRGSAYEQYF. The CDR3 nucleotides are TGCGCCAGCAGCAGAGGGTCAGCCTACGAGCAGTACTTC.

The gene calls are TRBV19 and TRBJ2-1; no firm D call. Per the germline V gene, CDR1 is LNHDA and CDR2 is SQIVND (reference sequence). The V end was cut by 2 bases, the J end by 9 bases, with 11 bases between. The CDR3 is made up of 13 amino acids. The CDR3 DNA reads as TGTGCCAGTAGTATAAGGCAGTATTTTGAGCAGTTCTTC. It specifies CASSIRQYFEQFF.

The V gene is TRBV6-6, the J gene TRBJ2-3; TRBD2 matches at 11 bases. The V gene's germline CDR1 is MNHNY and CDR2 SVGAGI (reference sequence). The CDR3 has 13 amino acids. Trimming cost V 8 bases and J 7 bases; bases outside gene matches: 5. The CDR3 DNA reads TGTGCCAGCCCGGGACTAGCGGTCCATACGCAGTATTTT. Translating it yields CASPGLAVHTQYF.

The rearrangement uses TRBV6-4 and TRBJ1-6; possible D gene TRBD1, 6 bases. The length of the CDR3 is 15 residues. From germline, CDR1 is MRHNA and CDR2 SNTAGT. Trimming cost V 3 bases and J 2 bases, with 8 bases left between them. The CDR3 nucleotides read TGTGCCAGCAGTGAACAGGGTACCTATAATTCACCCCTCCACTTT. It translates to CASSEQGTYNSPLHF.

Comment on this clone: Other nucleotide sequences in the sample specify the same CDR3. The J gene is TRBJ2-3, the V gene TRBV5-4, with D uncertain. Trimming shortened V by 1 base and J by 6 bases, and 12 bases separated the two germline ends. The CDR3 spans 14 residues. Germline CDR1 is SGHNT and CDR2 is YYREEE (reference sequence). CDR3 nucleotide sequence: TGTGCCAGCAGCTTGACTTTAGCCCCGGATACGCAGTATTTT. Translating it yields CASSLTLAPDTQYF.

As concerns this clone: This same CDR3 is encoded by further DNA sequences in the sample. In nucleotides, the CDR3 is TGTGCCAGCAGTGAAGGGGGGACCCAAGAGACCCAGTACTTC. Amino acids: CASSEGGTQETQYF. The rearrangement joins TRBV6-1 to TRBJ2-5; tentatively, D is TRBD1 or TRBD2 (5 bases each). Germline CDR1 and CDR2: MNHNS and SASEGT. Trimming stripped 1 base from V and 1 base from J, with 7 bases between. The CDR3 is 14 residues long.

The rearrangement joins TRBV28 to TRBJ1-4; D call uncertain. The CDR3 covers 13 residues. Germline V lookup: CDR1 MDHEN, CDR2 SYDVKM. V shed 3 bases and J shed 8 bases, with 10 bases lying between them. DNA of the CDR3: TGTGCCAGCAGTTTGCTGGGTGACGAAAAACTGTTTTTT. Translation: CASSLLGDEKLFF. Using reference TRBV28 and TRBJ1-4 for the parts outside the CDR3, the full variable domain is DVKVTQSSRYLVKRTGEKVFLECVQDMDHENMFWYRQDPGLGLRLIYFSYDVKMKEKGDIPEGYSVSREKKERFSLILESASTNQTSMYLCASSLLGDEKLFFGSGTQLSVL.

This chain uses TRBV7-2 with TRBJ2-7; the D is unclear. CDR3 length: 12 residues. The V end lost 5 bases, the J end lost 3 bases, and 8 bases lay between the germline ends. Germline V gives CDR1 SGHTA, CDR2 FQGNSA. Written as DNA, the CDR3 is TGTGCCAGCAGCCGAATCCTCTACGAGCAGTACTTC. Translation gives CASSRILYEQYF.

The chain links TRBV6-1 to TRBJ1-1; possibly TRBD1 for D (6 bases). The CDR3 spans 15 residues. The V end lost 6 bases, the J end lost 1 base, and 15 bases lay between the germline ends. From germline, CDR1 is MNHNS and CDR2 SASEGT. The CDR3 sequence is CASRKGPGENTEAFF. CDR3 DNA: TGTGCCAGCAGAAAAGGGCCAGGGGAGAACACTGAAGCTTTCTTT.

The V and J genes are TRBV4-2 and TRBJ1-4; 7 nucleotides agree with TRBD1. The trim removed 3 bases at V and 0 bases at J, leaving 10 bases unmatched. There are 18 residues in the CDR3. Germline V gene data show CDR1 as LGHNA and CDR2 as YNFKEQ. CDR3 DNA: TGTGCCAGCAGCCATACTCCGGGACAGTTAGCAACTAATGAAAAACTGTTTTTT. Protein: CASSHTPGQLATNEKLFF.

The V call is TRBV2, the J call TRBJ2-7; the D gene is possibly TRBD1 (5 bases). Per germline, CDR1 SNHLY and CDR2 FYNNEI. V gave up 6 bases and J gave up 2 bases, with 14 bases separating them. The CDR3 contains 14 residues. Written as DNA, the CDR3 is TGTGCCAGCAGAAGGGGTCAGGGCACCTACGAGCAGTACTTC. It translates to CASRRGQGTYEQYF.

The rearrangement joins TRBV18 to TRBJ2-7; 12 positions match TRBD1. J was trimmed by 7 bases and V by 6 bases; bases with no gene match: 7. The CDR3 loop spans 14 amino acids. CDR1 and CDR2 from the germline V gene are KGHSH and LQKENI. CDR3 sequence (DNA): TGTGCCAGCTCCCCGGGACAGGGGGCGCTTGAGCAGTACTTC. Translating gives CASSPGQGALEQYF.

The chain uses TRBV6-6 and TRBJ2-2; D might be TRBD1 or TRBD2, each matching 5 bases. Germline V lookup: CDR1 MNHNY, CDR2 SVGAGI (reference sequence). There are 16 residues in the CDR3. Between the trimmed V and J ends, which lost 5 bases and 5 bases, there was a span of 18 bases. Here the CDR3 reads CASSQRPGRWTGELFF. Written as DNA, the CDR3 is TGTGCCAGCAGTCAACGTCCGGGGCGATGGACCGGGGAGCTGTTTTTT.

The chain recombines TRBV4-2 with TRBJ2-1, with 9 bases identical to TRBD1. Per the germline V gene, CDR1 is LGHNA and CDR2 is YNFKEQ. With V trimmed by 4 bases and J by 9 bases, 13 bases remained unmatched. This CDR3 has 16 amino acids. CDR3 residues: CASSRETGGALGEQFF. The CDR3 bases are TGTGCCAGCAGCCGAGAAACAGGGGGCGCATTGGGTGAGCAGTTCTTC.

The CDR3 DNA follows: TGCGCCAGCAGCTTGCTAAGGGGAGGAAATGAAAAACTGTTTTTT. Its protein is CASSLLRGGNEKLFF. The V and J genes are TRBV5-1 and TRBJ1-4; D possibly corresponds to TRBD1 (5 bases). Trimming left V 1 base short and J 5 bases short, with 12 bases between. CDR1 SGHRS and CDR2 YFSETQ come from the germline V gene. The CDR3 is 15 residues long.

The rearrangement uses TRBV6-1 and TRBJ1-6; weak D call: TRBD1 (6 bases). V lost 6 bases and J lost 7, with 13 bases in between. Per germline, CDR1 MNHNS and CDR2 SASEGT. This CDR3 contains 14 residues. The chain's CDR3 is CASRYPTGNSPLHF. The CDR3, as DNA: TGTGCCAGCAGGTACCCCACAGGGAATTCACCCCTCCACTTT.